The next 8 T cell receptor beta chains were all read from a single sample in a study of CD8 T cells in Susac syndrome. With random hexamers, 0.5 to 1 ug RNA was reverse transcribed. One entry per CDR3 protein, called by TCRdb with MiXCR from the immunoSEQ multiplex PCR reads. The data show approximately 140,000 distinct CDR3 sequences, with approximately 95% seen just once and approximately 0.27% held by the top ten. The specimen was CD8+ T cells from PBMCs. These TCRs come from a human donor in good health.

This chain connects TRBV7-2 to TRBJ2-1, with D perhaps TRBD2 (7 bases). Looked up from germline, CDR1 is SGHTA and CDR2 is FQGNSA. Trimming stripped 1 base from V and 4 bases from J, with 11 bases between. The CDR3 has 15 residues. The CDR3 loop reads CASSLGRGPYNEQFF. In DNA form, the CDR3 reads TGTGCCAGCAGCTTAGGGCGGGGGCCGTACAATGAGCAGTTCTTC.

The genes are TRBV19 and TRBJ2-1; 7 positions agree with TRBD1. Germline-derived CDR1 and CDR2 are LNHDA and SQIVND (reference sequence). The CDR3 loop spans 16 amino acids. Unmatched junction bases numbered 7, after V lost 4 bases and J lost 1 base. CDR3 nucleotide sequence: TGTGCCAGTAGTAAGTGGGAGACAGGGTCCTACAATGAGCAGTTCTTC. Its protein product is CASSKWETGSYNEQFF.

CDR3 sequence reads: CASSQENHINEQFF. CDR3 in DNA: TGTGCCAGCAGCCAAGAAAACCACATTAATGAGCAGTTCTTC. The V and J genes are TRBV4-2 and TRBJ2-1, with unresolved D. The germline V gene encodes CDR1 LGHNA and CDR2 YNFKEQ. Trimming removed 0 bases at V and 7 bases at J, with 10 bases between. The length of the CDR3 is 14 residues.

The chain recombines TRBV15 with TRBJ1-1, with D possibly TRBD1 on 5 matching bases. Germline lookup yields CDR1 LNHNV and CDR2 YYDKDF (reference sequence). This CDR3 comprises 13 residues. Trimming took off 1 base at V and 4 bases at J, with 7 bases between the two ends. DNA of the CDR3: TGTGCCACCAGCAGAGCGGGGGGCACTGAAGCTTTCTTT. It encodes CATSRAGGTEAFF.

The chain has TRBV7-2 and TRBJ2-7, with D possibly matching TRBD2 (6 bases). The germline V gene encodes CDR1 SGHTA and CDR2 FQGNSA. V lost 4 bases and J 7 bases, leaving 26 bases between the germline ends. The CDR3 totals 17 residues. The CDR3 protein is CASSSLILTKGGEEQYF. The CDR3 DNA sequence: TGTGCCAGCAGCTCATTGATCCTGACAAAGGGAGGAGAGGAGCAGTACTTC. Together with reference TRBV7-2 and TRBJ2-7, the CDR3 gives the full variable domain: GAGVSQSPSNKVTEKGKDVELRCDPISGHTALYWYRQSLGQGLEFLIYFQGNSAPDKSGLPSDRFSAERTGGSVSTLTIQRTQQEDSAVYLCASSSLILTKGGEEQYFGPGTRLTVT.

This clonotype was detected once. The J gene is TRBJ2-3, the V gene TRBV28; D call uncertain. Trimming removed 5 bases from V and 1 base from J, with 10 bases in between. The CDR3 has 14 amino acids. The germline gives CDR1 MDHEN, CDR2 SYDVKM. CDR3 DNA sequence: TGTGCCAGCAGTCAAATGAGCGGCACAGATACGCAGTATTTT. Translated, it gives CASSQMSGTDTQYF.

The chain carries TRBV20-1 and TRBJ2-1; no firm D call. Germline-derived CDR1 and CDR2 are DFQATT and SNEGSKA (reference sequence). The CDR3 has 13 amino acids. V was clipped by 1 base and J by 8 bases, with 12 bases between them. The CDR3 sequence is CSARGVEWDEQFF. The CDR3 bases are TGCAGTGCTAGAGGAGTAGAATGGGATGAGCAGTTCTTC.

The chain is built from TRBV6-2 or TRBV6-3 and TRBJ2-1, with TRBD2 matching over 10 bases. Trimming took 1 base from V and 8 from J; bases not matched to a gene: 5. The length of the CDR3 is 15 residues. From germline, CDR1 is MNHEY and CDR2 SVGEGT. The CDR3 DNA reads TGTGCCAGCAGTTACTTAACCCTAGCGGGAGATGAGCAGTTCTTC. Residues: CASSYLTLAGDEQFF.